These 2 T cell receptor beta chains came from one sample sequenced in a study of long-term antiretroviral therapy in people with HIV. The run of the v3.0 immunoSEQ assay was at survey level. The protocol was immunoSEQ multiplex PCR, while the TCRdb copy is restricted to in-frame clones and leaves out a portion. The sample contains tens of thousands of clones, 70% to 90% of which appear only once. The specimen comprised unsorted PBMCs, sampled 1.6 years after starting antiretroviral therapy. These TCRs come from a man aged 40-49 years with HIV.

A single count supports this clone. The chain employs TRBV9 and TRBJ2-2, with D hard to call. Trimming cost V 1 base and J 4 bases, with 5 bases left between them. This CDR3 has 13 amino acids. CDR1 SGDLS and CDR2 YYNGEE come from the germline V gene. CDR3 in DNA: TGTGCCAGCAGCGTAAAAGGCACCGGGGAGCTGTTTTTT. Translated: CASSVKGTGELFF.

This clone appeared once. The V gene is TRBV6-1, the J gene TRBJ2-7, with D possibly TRBD2 on 6 matching bases. CDR3 size: 15 residues. Germline V lookup: CDR1 MNHNS, CDR2 SASEGT. Trimming removed 6 bases at V and 2 bases at J, with 17 bases between. The CDR3 nucleotides read TGTGCCAGCAGGCCGGGCGGGACCCGGGCCTACGAGCAGTACTTC. This codes for CASRPGGTRAYEQYF.